This TCR beta chain was retrieved from a study of regulatory dendritic cells for organ transplantation. Study context: LPS was added to dendritic cell cultures on day 6.

Data came from immunoSEQ multiplex PCR; TCRdb stores just in-frame clones and leaves some out. The sample carries 12,000 or so clones, roughly nine tenths recorded once. CFSE-labeled sorted T cells met regulatory or mature dendritic cells for four to five days. FACS sorted CD4+ or CD8+ T cells into CD45RA+ naive and CD45RO+ memory. V shed 4 bases and J 4 bases; nucleotides not matched to a gene: 4. The CDR3 consists of 14 residues. From germline, CDR1 is SGHDN and CDR2 FVKESK. Regarding this clone: The antigen is not known.

Study outcomes and limitations: Alloreactive memory CD8+ T cell pools varied considerably between individuals.

The receptor's source is a human donor in good health. This chain links TRBV14 with TRBJ2-7; the match to TRBD1 covers 10 bases. The sequencing sample was made of naive CD8+ T cells from blood cultured with dendritic cells. Stated subset: CD45RA+ naive T cells. Here the CDR3 DNA reads TGTGCCAGCAGCCCCGGGACAGGGGCTTACGAGCAGTACTTC. Its translation is CASSPGTGAYEQYF. Full variable domain (remainder filled in from reference TRBV14 and TRBJ2-7): EAGVTQFPSHSVIEKGQTVTLRCDPISGHDNLYWYRRVMGKEIKFLLHFVKESKQDESGMPNNRFLAERTGGTYSTLKVQPAELEDSGVYFCASSPGTGAYEQYFGPGTRLTVT.